This is a list of T cell receptor beta chains from one sample in a study of CXCR3-negative and CXCR3-positive naive CD8 T cells. Following a re-call of the 5' RACE reads, TCRdb has one entry per CDR3 protein and lacks DNA. The sample table includes some 130,000 distinct CDR3 sequences. The sequenced sample was naive CXCR3- CD8+ T cells from blood. The receptors were gathered from a human donor in good health. Some clones in this sample may be carry-over from other donors' samples. Both conserved end residues are part of each CDR3.

j_gene: TRBJ2-1
v_gene: TRBV12-3/TRBV12-4
CDR3aa: CASSFSGQGAGNEQFF

j_gene: TRBJ2-1
v_gene: TRBV6-2/TRBV6-3
CDR3aa: CASRTGRPSYNEQFF

j_gene: TRBJ2-1
v_gene: TRBV20-1
CDR3aa: CSARDTGGGPHEQFF

j_gene: TRBJ2-7
v_gene: TRBV7-6
CDR3aa: CASSNGLAGSLRSYEQYF

j_gene: TRBJ1-2
v_gene: TRBV29-1
CDR3aa: CSVKADSFYGYTF

j_gene: TRBJ2-7
v_gene: TRBV14
CDR3aa: CASSQDDYIYEQYF

j_gene: TRBJ1-1
v_gene: TRBV7-9
CDR3aa: CASSSGDIQAFF

j_gene: TRBJ1-5
v_gene: TRBV12-3/TRBV12-4
CDR3aa: CASSGGGGRSNQPQHF

j_gene: TRBJ1-2
v_gene: TRBV29-1
CDR3aa: CSAPRDNNYGYTF

j_gene: TRBJ1-1
v_gene: TRBV6-2/TRBV6-3
CDR3aa: CASSYPAVMNTEAFF

j_gene: TRBJ2-3
v_gene: TRBV12-3/TRBV12-4
CDR3aa: CASSLATVITDTQYF

j_gene: TRBJ2-4
v_gene: TRBV28
CDR3aa: CASSSRSPTNIQYF

j_gene: TRBJ1-5
v_gene: TRBV29-1
CDR3aa: CSAVVGDYSNQPQHF

j_gene: TRBJ1-4
v_gene: TRBV27
CDR3aa: CASSKKGAPNEKLFF

j_gene: TRBJ2-7
v_gene: TRBV11-2
CDR3aa: CASSTSGEGYEQYF

j_gene: TRBJ2-7
v_gene: TRBV4-3
CDR3aa: CASSQDSGTGKTYEQYF

j_gene: TRBJ2-7
v_gene: TRBV7-8
CDR3aa: CASRPLTGPYEQYF

j_gene: TRBJ2-1
v_gene: TRBV7-6
CDR3aa: CASSLGWSASGYNEQFF

j_gene: TRBJ1-4
v_gene: TRBV4-3
CDR3aa: CASSQVIRGDEKLFF

j_gene: TRBJ2-2
v_gene: TRBV5-4
CDR3aa: CASSFLSGSAGELFF

j_gene: TRBJ2-1
v_gene: TRBV28
CDR3aa: CASTTTYNEQFF

j_gene: TRBJ2-7
v_gene: TRBV29-1
CDR3aa: CSVEVAGLYEQYF

j_gene: TRBJ2-7
v_gene: TRBV10-3
CDR3aa: CAISDPGQHPYEQYF

j_gene: TRBJ2-3
v_gene: TRBV7-9
CDR3aa: CASQGGPRGTDTQYF

j_gene: TRBJ2-2
v_gene: TRBV19
CDR3aa: CASSSGTTAGELFF

j_gene: TRBJ2-7
v_gene: TRBV20-1
CDR3aa: CSAPRGGSTYEQYF

j_gene: TRBJ1-5
v_gene: TRBV28
CDR3aa: CASSLKGNQPQHF

j_gene: TRBJ2-3
v_gene: TRBV11-1
CDR3aa: CASSLQGGWSDTQYF

j_gene: TRBJ1-5
v_gene: TRBV12-3/TRBV12-4
CDR3aa: CASSLSLRDQPQHF

j_gene: TRBJ2-7
v_gene: TRBV2
CDR3aa: CASSEARTSGSHEQYF

j_gene: TRBJ2-2
v_gene: TRBV9
CDR3aa: CASSVGVAGTGELFF

j_gene: TRBJ2-7
v_gene: TRBV7-9
CDR3aa: CASSLILSGYEQYF

j_gene: TRBJ1-3
v_gene: TRBV7-2
CDR3aa: CASTNRGSGNTIYF

j_gene: TRBJ2-3
v_gene: TRBV4-1
CDR3aa: CASRGTHEAQYF

j_gene: TRBJ1-5
v_gene: TRBV25-1
CDR3aa: CASSEGGNQPQHF

j_gene: TRBJ2-7
v_gene: TRBV15
CDR3aa: CATSPDRPYEQYF

j_gene: TRBJ2-7
v_gene: TRBV20-1
CDR3aa: CSASMAGEGSEQYF

j_gene: TRBJ2-1
v_gene: TRBV12-3/TRBV12-4
CDR3aa: CASSSTGEGYNEQFF

j_gene: TRBJ2-7
v_gene: TRBV5-6
CDR3aa: CASSPMKPGLAVLSSYEQYF

j_gene: TRBJ2-1
v_gene: TRBV7-9
CDR3aa: CASSGEGRYNEQFF

j_gene: TRBJ2-5
v_gene: TRBV20-1
CDR3aa: CSASEYRDYQETQYF

j_gene: TRBJ2-1
v_gene: TRBV29-1
CDR3aa: CSVEFSGVDNEQFF

j_gene: TRBJ2-7
v_gene: TRBV5-1
CDR3aa: CASSFVDQGYEQYF

j_gene: TRBJ1-2
v_gene: TRBV12-3/TRBV12-4
CDR3aa: CASRETGDYGYTF

j_gene: TRBJ2-5
v_gene: TRBV10-3
CDR3aa: CAISGDTPPPETQYF

j_gene: TRBJ1-5
v_gene: TRBV6-6
CDR3aa: CASRARTGSWQPQHF

j_gene: TRBJ1-5
v_gene: TRBV19
CDR3aa: CARTLTGYSNQPQHF

j_gene: TRBJ2-1
v_gene: TRBV21-1
CDR3aa: CASSKTRLGAGERDEQFF

j_gene: TRBJ2-7
v_gene: TRBV20-1
CDR3aa: CSARTGRSYEQYF

j_gene: TRBJ2-2
v_gene: TRBV29-1
CDR3aa: CSVEQDNTGELFF

j_gene: TRBJ2-1
v_gene: TRBV5-5
CDR3aa: CASSLSASGYNEQFF

j_gene: TRBJ2-7
v_gene: TRBV25-1
CDR3aa: CASSESQTVSYEQYF

j_gene: TRBJ2-2
v_gene: TRBV9
CDR3aa: CASSVGLAGVVTGELFF

j_gene: TRBJ2-2
v_gene: TRBV20-1
CDR3aa: CSASGGPGTGELFF

j_gene: TRBJ2-3
v_gene: TRBV5-1
CDR3aa: CATQLEGREDTQYF

j_gene: TRBJ2-3
v_gene: TRBV28
CDR3aa: CASTQTFPGRDTQYF

j_gene: TRBJ2-7
v_gene: TRBV15
CDR3aa: CATSRTGLAGDEQYF

j_gene: TRBJ2-2
v_gene: TRBV11-2
CDR3aa: CASSTSWGQGAIGELFF

j_gene: TRBJ2-1
v_gene: TRBV27
CDR3aa: CASSPILAGVYNEQFF

j_gene: TRBJ2-7
v_gene: TRBV6-5
CDR3aa: CASSYGVAGVSFEQYF